This passage covers 12 T cell receptor beta chains from one sample sequenced in a study of blood T cell repertoires in COVID-19. Profiled with immunoSEQ multiplex PCR; TCRdb holds only in-frame clones, not every one. The table includes some 180,000 clones, 75% to 85% detected once. The sequenced sample was peripheral blood. These receptors were taken from a woman aged 40 to 49 with COVID-19, enrolled during active disease.

The chain joins TRBV6-5 to TRBJ2-5; TRBD2 aligns across 11 bases. With 0 bases clipped from V and 5 bases from J, the junction kept 2 bases outside the gene matches. The CDR3 runs 15 residues. Germline assignment: CDR1 MNHEY and CDR2 SVGAGI. The CDR3 DNA sequence: TGTGCCAGCAGTTACTCAACTAGCGGGAGTGAGACCCAGTACTTC. Its translation is CASSYSTSGSETQYF.

The chain links TRBV4-1 to TRBJ2-7; TRBD1 aligns across 9 bases. The CDR3 covers 14 residues. The trim removed 5 bases at V and 3 bases at J, leaving 5 bases unmatched. Germline V gives CDR1 MGHRA, CDR2 YSYEKL. In DNA, the CDR3 is TGCGCCAGCAGCGCGCCGGGACAGGGCTACGAGCAGTACTTC. It yields the protein CASSAPGQGYEQYF.

The chain carries TRBV10-2 and TRBJ1-4; TRBD1 agrees at 9 bases. Germline CDR1 reads WSHSY; CDR2 reads SAAADI. The ends lost 7 bases at V and 7 bases at J; junction bases unmatched: 7. The CDR3 is 14 amino acids. CDR3 region: CASTPGQGREKLFF. CDR3 bases: TGCGCCAGCACCCCGGGACAGGGTCGTGAAAAACTGTTTTTT.

J is TRBJ2-7 and V is TRBV2, with a weak D call TRBD2 (5 bases). This CDR3 is built from 12 residues. Trimming cost V 10 bases and J 0 bases, with 10 bases left between them. Germline V lookup: CDR1 SNHLY, CDR2 FYNNEI. CDR3 loop: CATEGFSYEQYF. The CDR3, as DNA: TGTGCCACCGAGGGTTTCTCCTACGAGCAGTACTTC.

J is TRBJ2-2 and V is TRBV3-1 (or the pseudogene TRBV3-2); D unresolved. V lost 3 bases and J 5 bases, leaving 13 bases between the germline ends. CDR1 is LGHDT and CDR2 is YNNKEL in the germline V gene (reference sequence). This CDR3 contains 15 residues. DNA for the CDR3: TGTGCCAGCAGCCAGCGTCTAGGTCGTACCGGGGAGCTGTTTTTT. Protein product: CASSQRLGRTGELFF.

V and J are TRBV29-1 and TRBJ2-1; weak D call: TRBD2 (6 bases). The V and J ends lost 2 bases and 4 bases respectively, with 9 bases between them. Germline V lookup: CDR1 SQVTM, CDR2 ANQGSEA. CDR3 length equals 13 residues. CDR3 DNA sequence: TGCAGCGTTGAACCGGGGGAATACAATGAGCAGTTCTTC. Amino acid sequence: CSVEPGEYNEQFF.

This chain connects TRBV7-2 to TRBJ2-3; maybe TRBD2 (6 bases). The germline V and J ends were trimmed by 5 bases and 9 bases, with 12 bases remaining between them. The CDR3 has 12 residues. CDR1 is SGHTA, CDR2 FQGNSA, per germline. The CDR3 loop reads CASSPGLETQYF. For the CDR3, the DNA is TGTGCCAGCAGCCCGGGACTGGAAACGCAGTATTTT.

The genes are TRBV19 and TRBJ2-2; 9 nucleotides match TRBD1. V dropped 4 bases and J dropped 4; count of bases not matched to a gene: 7. The CDR3 is 16 amino acids. Germline CDR1 LNHDA, CDR2 SQIVND (reference sequence). CDR3 amino acids: CASSSPGTGFTGELFF. The CDR3 DNA follows: TGTGCCAGTAGTAGCCCCGGGACAGGGTTCACCGGGGAGCTGTTTTTT.

This clone showed up just a few times. CDR3 nucleotides: TGTGCTAGTGGTTCCCTCGTCCAGCGGGAGGGCCCCCCCAGCTCCTACGAGCAGTACTTC. It is translated as CASGSLVQREGPPSSYEQYF. V gene TRBV12-5 combines with J gene TRBJ2-7; 10 bases align to TRBD2. The CDR3 covers 20 residues. CDR1 and CDR2 from the germline V gene are LGHNT and FRNRAP. J gave up 0 bases and V 4 bases, and 18 bases lay outside the gene matches.

This chain links TRBV30 with TRBJ2-5; the D is unclear. V was clipped by 0 bases and J by 0 bases, with 2 bases between them. The length of the CDR3 is 12 residues. CDR1 and CDR2 (germline): GTSNPN, SVGIG (reference sequence). The chain's CDR3 is CAWSVNQETQYF. CDR3 DNA: TGTGCCTGGAGTGTCAACCAAGAGACCCAGTACTTC.

This chain uses TRBV4-2 with TRBJ1-3; D may be TRBD1 (5 bases). V was shortened by 5 bases and J by 1 base, with 9 bases between the two germline ends. The CDR3 runs 14 residues. CDR1 and CDR2 from the germline V gene are LGHNA and YNFKEQ. CDR3 sequence reads: CASSIGASGNTIYF. The CDR3 DNA sequence: TGTGCCAGCAGCATAGGGGCTTCTGGAAACACCATATATTTT.

The chain carries TRBV12-3 or TRBV12-4 and TRBJ1-4; TRBD1 might be the D (5 bases). This CDR3 is 13 amino acids long. V lost 4 bases to trimming and J lost 7 bases, with 10 bases between them. CDR3 in amino acids: CASSSGLGEKLFF. The CDR3 region has the DNA TGTGCCAGCAGTTCGGGACTTGGTGAAAAACTGTTTTTT.